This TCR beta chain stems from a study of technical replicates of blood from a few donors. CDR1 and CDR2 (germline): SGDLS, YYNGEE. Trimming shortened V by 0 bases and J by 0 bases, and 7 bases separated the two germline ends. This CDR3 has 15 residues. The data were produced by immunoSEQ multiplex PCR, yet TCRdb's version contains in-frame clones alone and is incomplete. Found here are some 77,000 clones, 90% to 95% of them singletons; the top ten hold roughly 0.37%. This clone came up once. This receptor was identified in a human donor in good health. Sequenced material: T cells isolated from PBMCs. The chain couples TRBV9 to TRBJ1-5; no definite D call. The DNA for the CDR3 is TGTGCCAGCAGCGTAGACGGTATTAGCAATCAGCCCCAGCATTTT. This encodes CASSVDGISNQPQHF.